This T cell receptor (beta chain) emerged from a study of metastatic and nonmetastatic thyroid tumors (dated by TCRdb to between 2020 and 2021). For the wider study: For patients with malignant and with benign thyroid disease, the researchers compared repertoires between peripheral blood samples and tumor or nodule tissue samples.

V is clipped by 8 bases and J by 1 base, and the sequence between their germline boundaries is 8 bases long. The CDR3 spans 12 residues, from the cysteine through the phenylalanine. The sequence is cut down to CDR3 DNA, 36 bases in frame from base 1. From the germline V gene, CDR1 is SNHLY and CDR2 is FYNNEI. No patient had received any treatment before thyroid surgery. Using T-cell receptor beta sequencing, the researchers looked back retrospectively at clinical samples from patients, gathered between about 2011 and 2019. The protocol used for the library was PCR. Sequencing used an Illumina HiSeq 4000. High-throughput sequencing was used to profile the CDR3 region of the TCR beta-chain in every patient. Processing in the source paper ran as follows. The researchers built a classifier to tell apart papillary thyroid cancer patients with distant metastasis, based on CDR3 differences among clinicopathological groups. The Shannon index was used to measure repertoire diversity, and the Morisita-Horn index was used to measure how similar tumor and blood repertoires were. Clones were called with MiXCR by TCRdb after fastp trimmed the public reads at Q25, and only in-frame beta chains were retained. Clone size and V and J calls follow TCRdb, not the original study. The sample records under 50,000 clones, approximately 20% of which are singletons. The ten largest clones capture roughly 3.8% of the sample.

What the work shows at the level of the full study, not this receptor alone: In both blood and tumor samples, TCR beta diversity was reported to be significantly higher in malignant tumors than in benign nodules.

This clone showed up many times. Its antigen is unknown. Base quality data are lacking; no much larger clone is found one base away. The chain joins TRBV2 to TRBJ2-5; a tentative D call is TRBD2 (6 bases match). The TCR originated in a male donor with papillary thyroid cancer or a benign thyroid nodule (not recorded which). Some clones in this sample may be carry-over from other donors' samples. Input material: blood. The CDR3 in this case is CASGTGQETQYF. In nucleotides, the sequence is TGTGCCAGCGGGACTGGCCAAGAGACCCAGTACTTC.